This T cell receptor (beta chain) was recovered during a study of T-cell memory formation after mild COVID-19. About this clonotype: The antigen is unknown.

TCRdb independently ran MiXCR on the 5' RACE reads; one entry per CDR3 protein. The repertoire holds around 250,000 distinct CDR3 sequences, with roughly 16% as singletons. Study-level points and caveats: Clones shrinking between day 15 and 85 showed a balanced CD4/CD8 split, and those that grew later tilted toward CD4+. Some clones that responded turned up in pre-infection memory, which suggests that cross-reactive memory joined in.

The CDR3 consists of 16 residues. Trimming stripped 0 bases from V and 4 bases from J, with 15 bases between. CDR1 is LGHDT, CDR2 YNNKEL, per germline (reference sequence). V is TRBV3-1 and J is TRBJ1-1; D is ambiguous. The source of this sequence is a man aged 18 to 30 who had mild COVID-19 (a few samples of this study predate the infection). Cell type and time point are not known. Sequencing used PBMCs or a T cell subset sorted from them (not recorded which). CDR3 bases: TGTGCCAGCAGCCAAGAAACTGTGACGCGGGGCACTGAAGCTTTCTTT. It specifies CASSQETVTRGTEAFF.